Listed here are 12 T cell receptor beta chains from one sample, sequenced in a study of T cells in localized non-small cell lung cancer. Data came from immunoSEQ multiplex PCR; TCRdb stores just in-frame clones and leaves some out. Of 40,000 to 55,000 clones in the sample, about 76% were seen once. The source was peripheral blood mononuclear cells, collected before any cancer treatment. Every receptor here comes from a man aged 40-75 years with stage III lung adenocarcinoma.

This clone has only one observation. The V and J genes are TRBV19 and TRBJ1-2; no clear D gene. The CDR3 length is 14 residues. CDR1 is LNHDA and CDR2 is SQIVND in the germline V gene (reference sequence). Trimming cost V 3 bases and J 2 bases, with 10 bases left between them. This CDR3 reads CASSIWTANYGYTF. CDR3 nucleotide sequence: TGTGCCAGTAGTATTTGGACGGCGAACTATGGCTACACCTTC.

CDR3 in amino acids: CASSLPKYGGASNEQYF. The CDR3 nucleotides read TGTGCCAGCAGCTTACCGAAATACGGGGGGGCCAGCAACGAGCAGTACTTC. The chain joins TRBV7-8 to TRBJ2-7, with 8 bases that match TRBD2. Germline CDR1 reads SGHVS; CDR2 reads FQNEAQ. The CDR3 consists of 17 residues. With 2 bases clipped from V and 5 bases from J, the junction kept 14 bases outside the gene matches.

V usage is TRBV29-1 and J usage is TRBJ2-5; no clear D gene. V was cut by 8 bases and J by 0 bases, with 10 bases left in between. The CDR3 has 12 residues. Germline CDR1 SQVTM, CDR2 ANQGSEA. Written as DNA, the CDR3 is TGCAGCATAACAGTGAACCAAGAGACCCAGTACTTC. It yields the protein CSITVNQETQYF.

CDR3 nucleotide sequence: TGTGCCAGCAGCTTAGAGCAGGGAGCGTACGAGCAGTACTTC. Its protein product is CASSLEQGAYEQYF. This chain uses TRBV7-2 with TRBJ2-7; D may be TRBD1 or TRBD2 (5 bases each). The CDR3 runs to 14 residues. V was trimmed by 1 base and J by 4 bases, leaving 11 bases between them. Germline assignment: CDR1 SGHTA and CDR2 FQGNSA.

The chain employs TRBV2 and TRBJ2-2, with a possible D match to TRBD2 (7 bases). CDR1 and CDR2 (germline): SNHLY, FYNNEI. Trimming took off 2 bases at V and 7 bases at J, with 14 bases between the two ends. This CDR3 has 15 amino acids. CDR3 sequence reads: CASSERGAGIGELFF. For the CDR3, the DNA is TGTGCCAGCAGTGAACGGGGGGCTGGTATCGGGGAGCTGTTTTTT.

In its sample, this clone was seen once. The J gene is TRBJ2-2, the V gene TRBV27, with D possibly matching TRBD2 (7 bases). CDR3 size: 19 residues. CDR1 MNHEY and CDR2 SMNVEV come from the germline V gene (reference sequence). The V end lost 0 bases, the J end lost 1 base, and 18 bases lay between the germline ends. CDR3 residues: CASSLSSMRGRKNTGELFF. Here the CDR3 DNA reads TGTGCCAGCAGTTTATCGTCAATGCGGGGGCGGAAGAACACCGGGGAGCTGTTTTTT.

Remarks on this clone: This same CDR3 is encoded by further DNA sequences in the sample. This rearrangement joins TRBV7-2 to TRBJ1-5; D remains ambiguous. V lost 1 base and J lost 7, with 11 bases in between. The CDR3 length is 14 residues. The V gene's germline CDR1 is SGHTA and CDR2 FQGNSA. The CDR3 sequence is CASSLGRVGQPQHF. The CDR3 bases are TGTGCCAGCAGCTTAGGCCGGGTCGGGCAGCCCCAGCATTTT.

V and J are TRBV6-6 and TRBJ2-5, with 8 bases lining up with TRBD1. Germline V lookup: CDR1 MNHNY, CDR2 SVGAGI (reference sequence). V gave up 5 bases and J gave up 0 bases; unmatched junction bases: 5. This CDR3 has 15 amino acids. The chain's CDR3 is CASSPGTGHQETQYF. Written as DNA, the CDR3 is TGTGCCAGCAGTCCCGGGACAGGACACCAAGAGACCCAGTACTTC.

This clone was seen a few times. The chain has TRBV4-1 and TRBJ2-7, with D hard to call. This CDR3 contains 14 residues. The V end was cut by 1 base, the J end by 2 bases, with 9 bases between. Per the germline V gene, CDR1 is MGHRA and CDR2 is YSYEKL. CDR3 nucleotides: TGCGCCAGCAGCCAAGGCAGTTCGGCCTACGAGCAGTACTTC. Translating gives CASSQGSSAYEQYF.

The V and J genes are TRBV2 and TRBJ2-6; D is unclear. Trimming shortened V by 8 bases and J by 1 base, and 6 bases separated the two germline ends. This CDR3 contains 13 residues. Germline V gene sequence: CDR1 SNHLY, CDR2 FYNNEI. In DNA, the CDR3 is TGTGCCAGCTTGGAGTCTGGGGCCAACGTCCTGACTTTC. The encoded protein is CASLESGANVLTF.

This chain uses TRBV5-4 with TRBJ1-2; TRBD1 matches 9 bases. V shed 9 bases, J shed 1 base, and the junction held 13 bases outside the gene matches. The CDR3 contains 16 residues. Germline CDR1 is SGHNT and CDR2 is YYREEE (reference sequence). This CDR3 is CATSGTGLYRNYGYTF. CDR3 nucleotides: TGTGCCACCTCCGGGACAGGGCTGTATCGTAACTATGGCTACACCTTC.

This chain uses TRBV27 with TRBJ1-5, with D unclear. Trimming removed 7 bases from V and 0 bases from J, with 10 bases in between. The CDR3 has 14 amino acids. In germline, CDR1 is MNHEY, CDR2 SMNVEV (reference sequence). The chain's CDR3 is CASKLDYSNQPQHF. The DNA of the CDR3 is TGTGCCAGCAAGTTAGATTATAGCAATCAGCCCCAGCATTTT.